These T cell receptor beta chains were read from a single sample in a study of blood T cell repertoires in COVID-19. Some clones are missing from TCRdb's copy, which holds only in-frame ones; the method was immunoSEQ multiplex PCR. The sample consists of approximately 99,000 clones, approximately 88% of them appearing once. The specimen was peripheral blood. Receptors were obtained from a human donor in a cohort sampled during active COVID-19. Each CDR3 is given with its conserved first and last residue. Each record gives: V gene, J gene, CDR3 protein.

TRBV19,TRBJ1-1,CASIRQMNTEAFF
TRBV30,TRBJ1-2,CAWSDWGEGTF
TRBV6-5,TRBJ2-1,CASSYPGQLEQFF
TRBV3-1/TRBV3-2,TRBJ1-2,CASSRTADFYGYTF
TRBV9,TRBJ2-6,CASSVPGGSGANVLTF
TRBV3-1/TRBV3-2,TRBJ2-6,CASSQEAAGGANVLTF
TRBV29-1,TRBJ2-1,CSVNGLAGSNEQFF
TRBV2,TRBJ1-6,CASWTAANSPLHF
TRBV7-9,TRBJ1-2,CASSLGDRVRSGYTF
TRBV21-1,TRBJ1-4,CASSKATTEGQPEKLFF
TRBV7-9,TRBJ2-4,CASSSPLDIQYF
TRBV29-1,TRBJ2-3,CSARGVRGGADTQYF
TRBV5-1,TRBJ1-2,CASSLPGGSGGYTF
TRBV7-8,TRBJ2-1,CASSFGTSGSLEQFF
TRBV18,TRBJ2-7,CASSPGFGTAPF
TRBV7-6,TRBJ1-4,CASSLQGANREKLFF
TRBV10-3,TRBJ1-1,CAISAREMNTEAFF
TRBV5-1,TRBJ2-1,CASRDKFSSYNEQFF
TRBV15,TRBJ1-5,CATSSSVGQGSNQPQHF
TRBV7-6,TRBJ2-2,CAGSPGGHNGELFF
TRBV6-5,TRBJ2-1,CASSWSRDSYNEQFF
TRBV15,TRBJ2-7,CATSRDASGTSGERDF
TRBV4-1,TRBJ2-3,CASSIQGTGMDTQYF
TRBV7-9,TRBJ1-6,CASSYPSGQSNSPLHF
TRBV12-3/TRBV12-4,TRBJ1-2,CASSRGQVRGYTF
TRBV28,TRBJ1-2,CASSDGQGALPNYGYTF
TRBV11-2,TRBJ1-6,CASSTHLPGQGGYSPLHF
TRBV6-1,TRBJ2-7,CASSEAPPGTSGHRSYEQYF
TRBV29-1,TRBJ1-2,CSVLGTSFYGYTF
TRBV5-4,TRBJ1-2,CASSSRDRGFINYGYTF
TRBV5-5,TRBJ2-7,CASSLAVDRGWEQYF
TRBV18,TRBJ2-2,CASSPSRGTGELFF
TRBV2,TRBJ2-5,CASTLQQGAETQYF
TRBV7-2,TRBJ1-4,CASSRRGVGEKLFF
TRBV10-1,TRBJ2-5,CASRRSGEETQYF
TRBV9,TRBJ2-3,CASSATSGQSTDTQYF
TRBV6-1,TRBJ1-2,CASSENSPRGGYTF
TRBV5-1,TRBJ2-1,CASSTEGSYNEQFF
TRBV7-6,TRBJ1-1,CASRSRGAEAFF
TRBV15,TRBJ1-6,CATRTGEGSPLHF
TRBV29-1,TRBJ2-7,CSVARGTSYEQYF
TRBV5-1,TRBJ2-7,CASSLAGGQGINEQYF
TRBV5-1,TRBJ1-3,CASSLGTGLNTIYF
TRBV4-1,TRBJ1-5,CASSPDRGREGNQPQHF
TRBV4-1,TRBJ2-3,CASSQARGPIADTQYF
TRBV28,TRBJ1-1,CASRDRVTEAFF
TRBV5-1,TRBJ2-7,CASSSSTDSYEQYF
TRBV5-1,TRBJ2-3,CASRREATDTQYF
TRBV5-6,TRBJ2-1,CASSLYGGGVDEQFF
TRBV11-3,TRBJ2-7,CASSNQGQGVGYEQYF
TRBV5-3,TRBJ2-7,CARSSPGYEQYF
TRBV12-3/TRBV12-4,TRBJ2-7,CARRANSEKQYF
TRBV27,TRBJ1-2,CASSSGPGDYGYTF
TRBV7-8,TRBJ1-3,CASSFRTSGNTIYF
TRBV7-2,TRBJ2-1,CASSSKLAGLSYNEQFF